This T cell receptor (beta chain) was sequenced for a study of a mutant IDH1 vaccine in newly diagnosed glioma. The V gene's germline CDR1 is SNHLY and CDR2 FYNNEI. The CDR3 sequence is 13 residues long. Documented time point: week 35, safety follow-up. Every vaccination contained 300 ug of the mutant IDH1 20-mer peptide and was paired with topical imiquimod. A remark on this clone: Its antigen is unknown.

Produced via immunoSEQ multiplex PCR; TCRdb's table is partial and in-frame only. The table lists around 31,000 clones, 81% of them singletons. This receptor was identified in a man aged 25-40 years with glioma. The chain uses TRBV2 and TRBJ2-5; no firm D call. The J call may be wrong; the DNA end is better matched by TRBJ2-7. Material: PBMCs, obtained from a glioma patient whose treatment included an IDH1 peptide vaccine. The CDR3 DNA reads as TGTGCCAGCAGTGGTGGCAACTCCTACGAGCAGTACTTC. Protein sequence: CASSGGNSYEQYF.